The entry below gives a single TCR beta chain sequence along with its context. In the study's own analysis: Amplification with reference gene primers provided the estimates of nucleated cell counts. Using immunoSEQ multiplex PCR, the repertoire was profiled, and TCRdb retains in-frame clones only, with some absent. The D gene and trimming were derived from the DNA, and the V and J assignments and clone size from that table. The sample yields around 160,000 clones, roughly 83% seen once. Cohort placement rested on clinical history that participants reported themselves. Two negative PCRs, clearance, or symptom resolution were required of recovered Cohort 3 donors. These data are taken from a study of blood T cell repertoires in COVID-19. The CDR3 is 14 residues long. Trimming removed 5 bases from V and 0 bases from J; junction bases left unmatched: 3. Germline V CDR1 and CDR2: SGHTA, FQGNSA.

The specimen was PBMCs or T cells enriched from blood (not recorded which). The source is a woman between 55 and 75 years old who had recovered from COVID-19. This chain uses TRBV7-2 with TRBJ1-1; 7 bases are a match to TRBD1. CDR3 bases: TGTGCCAGCAGCCGGGACAGTTTGAACACTGAAGCTTTCTTT. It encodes CASSRDSLNTEAFF.